These 25 T cell receptor beta chains were all obtained from the same sample, sequenced in a study of blood T cell repertoires in COVID-19. Sequencing was performed with immunoSEQ multiplex PCR; in TCRdb, only in-frame clones are kept and a portion is missing. Among about 240,000 clones listed, roughly 86% were seen once. The specimen was PBMCs or T cells enriched from blood (not recorded which). Source of these receptors: a middle-aged woman with acute COVID-19.

This chain connects TRBV24-1 to TRBJ2-1; the D gene is possibly TRBD2 (7 bases). The CDR3 loop spans 13 amino acids. Germline CDR1 reads KGHDR; CDR2 reads SFDVKD. The germline V and J ends were trimmed by 8 bases and 5 bases, with 12 bases remaining between them. CDR3 in amino acids: CATKSGGNNEQFF. The CDR3 DNA reads TGTGCCACCAAGTCGGGGGGCAACAATGAGCAGTTCTTC.

The chain couples TRBV5-1 to TRBJ2-3, with 11 bases lining up with TRBD2. The CDR3 has 16 residues. Germline V lookup: CDR1 SGHRS, CDR2 YFSETQ. With 4 bases clipped from V and 4 bases from J, the junction kept 8 bases outside the gene matches. This CDR3 reads CASSPLAGGKADTQYF. The DNA of the CDR3 is TGCGCCAGCAGCCCGCTAGCGGGAGGAAAAGCAGATACGCAGTATTTT.

This clone showed up just once. This chain joins TRBV11-2 and TRBJ2-5, with TRBD2 matching over 7 bases. Germline V gives CDR1 SGHAT, CDR2 FQNNGV. With 1 base clipped from V and 9 bases from J, the junction kept 8 bases outside the gene matches. The CDR3 length is 14 residues. The CDR3 coding sequence is TGTGCCAGCAGCTTAGGACTAGCCATGCGGGCCCAGTACTTC. This sequence encodes CASSLGLAMRAQYF.

J is TRBJ2-7 and V is TRBV5-1; 10 positions match TRBD2. The trim removed 4 bases at V and 4 bases at J, leaving 5 bases unmatched. Germline values: CDR1 SGHRS, CDR2 YFSETQ. The length of the CDR3 is 14 residues. The CDR3 DNA reads TGCGCCAGCAGCGCGGGACTAGCGATTTACGAGCAGTACTTC. Encoded protein: CASSAGLAIYEQYF.

The chain employs TRBV29-1 and TRBJ2-5; D is unclear. V was pared by 1 base and J by 7 bases, with 10 bases between. The CDR3 extends over 12 amino acids. CDR1 and CDR2 (germline): SQVTM, ANQGSEA. CDR3 in DNA: TGCAGCGTTGAAGTTGCGTTGAGGACCCAGTACTTC. Protein: CSVEVALRTQYF.

The rearrangement joins TRBV12-3 or TRBV12-4 to TRBJ1-2, with D unclear. This CDR3 region has 13 residues. The V end was cut by 6 bases, the J end by 4 bases, with 12 bases between. The CDR3 DNA reads as TGTGCCAGCAGAGCGGACGGACCCTATGGCTACACCTTC. Translated, it gives CASRADGPYGYTF.

The V call is TRBV2, the J call TRBJ2-2, with D uncertain. The germline V gene has CDR1 SNHLY and CDR2 FYNNEI. The CDR3 runs to 13 residues. Trimming took 4 bases from V and 3 from J, leaving 6 bases between them. The CDR3 DNA reads TGTGCCAGCAGTGTTCTCGACACCGGGGAGCTGTTTTTT. This translates into CASSVLDTGELFF.

The chain has TRBV29-1 and TRBJ1-1; 7 positions agree with TRBD1. Trimming cost V 4 bases and J 4 bases; bases outside gene matches: 6. CDR3 length: 13 residues. Germline-derived CDR1 and CDR2 are SQVTM and ANQGSEA. The CDR3 sequence: CSVVLGGLTEAFF. In DNA form, the CDR3 reads TGCAGCGTTGTTTTAGGGGGCCTCACTGAAGCTTTCTTT.

This clone was seen a handful of times. V gene TRBV19 combines with J gene TRBJ2-7; 7 bases line up with TRBD1. CDR3 length equals 15 residues. J gave up 4 bases and V 3 bases, and 9 bases lay outside the gene matches. Germline-derived CDR1 and CDR2 are LNHDA and SQIVND (reference sequence). DNA of the CDR3: TGTGCCAGTAGTATGGGTGACAGGGCTAGTTACGAGCAGTACTTC. It yields the protein CASSMGDRASYEQYF. Full variable domain (missing parts from reference TRBV19 and TRBJ2-7): DGGITQSPKYLFRKEGQNVTLSCEQNLNHDAMYWYRQDPGQGLRLIYYSQIVNDFQKGDIAEGYSVSREKKESFPLTVTSAQKNPTAFYLCASSMGDRASYEQYFGPGTRLTVT.

The chain is built from TRBV6-1 and TRBJ2-3; perhaps TRBD2 as D (5 bases). This CDR3 region has 13 residues. Germline CDR1 is MNHNS and CDR2 is SASEGT. The V and J ends lost 2 bases and 6 bases respectively, with 9 bases between them. The CDR3 nucleotides are TGTGCCAGCAGTGAATTCGGGGAGGATACGCAGTATTTT. Its protein product is CASSEFGEDTQYF.

The chain carries TRBV9 and TRBJ1-2; weak D call: TRBD1 (5 bases). The V and J ends lost 3 bases and 4 bases respectively, with 16 bases between them. Germline CDR1 is SGDLS and CDR2 is YYNGEE. The CDR3 loop spans 15 amino acids. The CDR3 sequence is CASSARGRGGYGYTF. The CDR3, as DNA: TGTGCCAGCAGCGCGCGGGGGAGGGGTGGCTATGGCTACACCTTC.

The chain links TRBV6-5 to TRBJ1-1, with D tentatively TRBD1 (5 bases). CDR1 and CDR2 (germline): MNHEY, SVGAGI. The CDR3 runs 15 residues. V dropped 7 bases and J dropped 0 bases, with 15 bases sitting between them. The CDR3 coding sequence is TGTGCCAGCATGCCAGGACAACTTTTGAACACTGAAGCTTTCTTT. This sequence encodes CASMPGQLLNTEAFF.

Written as DNA, the CDR3 is TGTGCCAGCAGCCAAGTAGCAGGGGTGGAGCAAGAGACCCAGTACTTC. As protein: CASSQVAGVEQETQYF. The rearrangement uses TRBV3-1 (or the pseudogene TRBV3-2) and TRBJ2-5, with D possibly being TRBD1 (6 bases). V was cut by 1 base and J by 2 bases, with 14 bases left in between. The CDR3 is 16 amino acids. Germline loops: CDR1 LGHDT, CDR2 YNNKEL (reference sequence).

The V and J genes are TRBV24-1 and TRBJ2-1; 11 bases fit TRBD1. Trimming removed 7 bases from V and 6 bases from J; junction bases left unmatched: 4. This CDR3 is 14 amino acids long. CDR1 and CDR2 (germline): KGHDR, SFDVKD. The CDR3 loop reads CATSGQGASNEQFF. For the CDR3, the DNA is TGTGCCACCAGCGGACAGGGGGCAAGCAATGAGCAGTTCTTC.

This sequence joins TRBV5-1 and TRBJ2-4; no clear D gene. The CDR3 runs 14 residues. The V gene's germline CDR1 is SGHRS and CDR2 YFSETQ. Trimming stripped 2 bases from V and 0 bases from J, with 6 bases between. The CDR3 nucleotides read TGCGCCAGCAGCTTCCTAGGAGCCAAAAACATTCAGTACTTC. Amino acids: CASSFLGAKNIQYF.

The V and J genes are TRBV19 and TRBJ2-4; 10 bases fit TRBD1. V gave up 3 bases and J gave up 7 bases; unmatched junction bases: 3. The CDR3 loop spans 14 amino acids. CDR1 is LNHDA, CDR2 SQIVND, per germline (reference sequence). In DNA form, the CDR3 reads TGTGCCAGTAGTATCAGACAGGGGGCGAACATTCAGTACTTC. As protein: CASSIRQGANIQYF.

The gene calls are TRBV9 and TRBJ2-3; D possibly corresponds to TRBD2 (6 bases). CDR3 length: 13 amino acids. CDR1 and CDR2 (germline): SGDLS, YYNGEE. Trimming took off 3 bases at V and 10 bases at J, with 15 bases between the two ends. The CDR3 protein is CASSATRGSAQYF. The CDR3 DNA reads TGTGCCAGCAGCGCCACGCGGGGCTCCGCGCAGTATTTT.

This clone was detected once. The junction differs from germline at one of its ends, possibly a read error. J is TRBJ2-1 and V is TRBV7-3; TRBD2 might be the D (5 bases). The CDR3 extends over 19 amino acids. Germline CDR1 and CDR2: SGHTA and FQGTGA. CDR3 coding DNA: TGTGCCAGCAGTTTAAATCGGGAAGCGGCCAAACCCAACTACAATGAGCAGTTCTTC. This sequence encodes CASSLNREAAKPNYNEQFF.

The chain uses TRBV6-5 and TRBJ2-2; 7 bases are shared with TRBD2. The V and J ends lost 0 bases and 4 bases, in that order; junction bases with no gene match: 5. The CDR3 has 16 amino acids. Germline assignment: CDR1 MNHEY and CDR2 SVGAGI. The CDR3 DNA sequence: TGTGCCAGCAGTTACTCGGCCGGGGGGAGCACCGGGGAGCTGTTTTTT. This translates into CASSYSAGGSTGELFF.

Of note for this clone: The same CDR3 also results from other DNA sequences found in this sample. This chain joins TRBV19 and TRBJ2-3; TRBD2 matches at 8 bases. Germline loops: CDR1 LNHDA, CDR2 SQIVND (reference sequence). The V segment lost 1 base and the J segment 3 bases; nucleotides outside the gene matches: 0. The CDR3 extends over 14 amino acids. CDR3 residues: CASSIGLATDTQYF. CDR3 nucleotide sequence: TGTGCCAGTAGTATAGGACTAGCGACAGATACGCAGTATTTT.

This chain links TRBV27 with TRBJ2-7; D is undetermined. The V gene's germline CDR1 is MNHEY and CDR2 SMNVEV (reference sequence). This CDR3 has 14 residues. V shed 5 bases and J shed 0 bases, with 11 bases lying between them. CDR3 protein: CASSGVLSSYEQYF. For the CDR3, the DNA is TGTGCCAGCAGTGGAGTTTTAAGCTCCTACGAGCAGTACTTC.

The chain employs TRBV4-2 and TRBJ2-5; D may be TRBD2 (5 bases). Germline V gene lookup returns CDR1 LGHNA and CDR2 YNFKEQ. This CDR3 is 14 amino acids long. V shed 3 bases and J shed 5 bases, with 13 bases lying between them. The CDR3 loop reads CASSHSDYAETQYF. CDR3 DNA sequence: TGTGCCAGCAGCCATTCCGACTATGCCGAGACCCAGTACTTC.

This chain uses TRBV30 with TRBJ2-3; D is ambiguous. From germline, CDR1 is GTSNPN and CDR2 SVGIG (reference sequence). V was shortened by 5 bases and J by 4 bases, with 7 bases between the two germline ends. CDR3 length equals 11 residues. CDR3 DNA: TGTGCCTGGGGGCCGGCAGATACGCAGTATTTT. Protein: CAWGPADTQYF.

V gene TRBV6-5 combines with J gene TRBJ1-1; D is ambiguous. There are 10 residues in the CDR3. Germline lookup yields CDR1 MNHEY and CDR2 SVGAGI. Between the trimmed V and J ends, which lost 8 bases and 7 bases, there was a span of 8 bases. The CDR3 nucleotides read TGTGCCAGCTTCCGGGTTGAAGCTTTCTTT. Encoded protein: CASFRVEAFF.

The rearrangement uses TRBV5-8 and TRBJ2-3; possibly TRBD1 for D (5 bases). V was cut by 2 bases and J by 4 bases, with 14 bases left in between. In germline, CDR1 is SGHTS, CDR2 YDEGEE. This CDR3 has 15 residues. The CDR3 region is CASSFVRVTSDTQYF. The CDR3 coding sequence is TGTGCCAGCAGCTTCGTCAGGGTAACCTCAGATACGCAGTATTTT.